This record concerns one T cell receptor beta chain sequence. This entry comes from a study of long-term antiretroviral therapy in people with HIV. The CDR3 contains 13 residues. From germline, CDR1 is MNHNY and CDR2 SVGAGI (reference sequence). Trimming removed 6 bases from V and 10 bases from J; junction bases left unmatched: 5. Samples were assayed with immunoSEQ v3.0 at survey level. TCRdb's copy holds only in-frame clones and misses some; the assay was immunoSEQ multiplex PCR. The sample lists roughly 16,000 clones, around 81% occurring once. The sequence derives from a man younger than 35 with HIV. The sequences come from unsorted PBMCs, collected 0.1 years before starting antiretroviral therapy. The chain couples TRBV6-6 to TRBJ2-1, with 11 bases lining up with TRBD2. This chain's CDR3 is CASRDSGGGEQFF. CDR3 bases: TGTGCCAGCAGGGATAGCGGGGGGGGCGAGCAGTTCTTC.